The sequence of this TCR beta chain was determined in a study of T cells in Graves' hyperthyroidism and ophthalmopathy (dated by TCRdb to between 2018 and 2021). About the full investigation: Peripheral blood was collected at initial diagnosis, before any treatment. The 90 to 100 discovery patients were randomly split 7:3 into training and test sets. The paper describes TCR Vbeta CDR3 sequencing of 135 peripheral blood samples, made up of approximately 40 ophthalmopathy patients, approximately 76 hyperthyroidism patients and roughly 17 progressor patients. Following sampling, methimazole starting at 30 mg daily was given to hyperthyroidism patients, and high-dose intravenous methylprednisolone was given to ophthalmopathy patients. A discovery cohort of approximately 97 patients, about 40 with Graves' ophthalmopathy and more than 55 with stable Graves' hyperthyroidism, was used to find distinguishing TCR V-J signatures. The study also compared thyroid tissue and blood T-cell repertoires from about six Graves' hyperthyroidism patients. Prospective prediction of ophthalmopathy was tested in an independent validation cohort consisting of under 20 hyperthyroidism patients and 15 to 17 patients who later progressed to ophthalmopathy.

This clonotype showed up just a few times. Its binding antigen is unknown. Base quality data are lacking; no much larger clone is found one base away. Stable Graves' hyperthyroidism was defined as no progression to ophthalmopathy during 18 months of follow-up. Hyperthyroidism patients were newly diagnosed, had a disease duration of under 2 months, and were aged 18 to 65 years. The study excluded patients with uncontrolled infections, other autoimmune diseases, pregnancy or lactation. Diagnoses relied on clinical symptoms, serum thyroxine and TRAb, thyroid ultrasound and orbital computed tomography. PBMCs were separated from over 9 ml of fresh peripheral blood using Ficoll-Paque density gradient centrifugation. Total RNA was extracted with Trizol reagent, and quality was checked on an Agilent 2100 Bioanalyzer. TCR beta CDR3 regions were amplified from RNA transcripts. A first-round RT-PCR of the TCR CDR3 used the HTBI primer set with the Qiagen OneStep RT-PCR kit. A second multiplex PCR round built the libraries, followed by size selection and purification. The libraries were sequenced on an Illumina HiSeq2000 using paired-end 100 bp reads. Per the authors' processing: Raw data were processed with SOAPnuke, discarding reads with adapters, uncalled bases, mean Phred below 15, or no exact constant-primer or identifier match. COPE v1.2.5 was used to merge the high-quality paired reads, and each unique nucleotide sequence was defined as a clonotype. MiTCR v1.1 was used to align the clonotypes against IMGT TRBV, TRBD and TRBJ reference segments. The analysis included only V-J combinations with a frequency above 0.0001, which together covered roughly 99% of the repertoires. The TCS score was defined as the ratio of F50 (clonal expansion) to E x V (chaos), calculated using BLOSUM62-based TCRdist between CDR3 peptides within each V-J. Welch's t-statistics and random forest reduced roughly 530 V-J features to 10 to 15, which were used in a naive Bayes classifier (R e1071). TCRdb reworked the public reads: Q25 trimming with fastp, MiXCR clone assembly, productive beta chains retained. Under each unique CDR3 protein, matching rows form one entry showing the most common genes and DNA. TCRdb, not the authors, supplied the V and J calls. In this sample the table shows a few hundred thousand distinct CDR3 sequences, around 15% of which occur a single time. The top ten clones comprise around 13% of the sample.

Broad study findings and their caveats: Most expanded thyroid clonotypes (frequency above 0.001) were also detected in blood, a finding suggesting that blood repertoires may reflect thyroid immune responses. A 13 V-J signature model separated ophthalmopathy from stable hyperthyroidism, with roughly 88% sensitivity and just under 84% specificity in cross-validation and 80%/75% in testing. In validation, the model predicted progression to ophthalmopathy a median of about 6.8 months before onset, with approximately 71% sensitivity and 72.22% specificity. No statistical method was used to set the sample size in advance, and investigators knew the group allocation.

For this chain, trimming is 3 bases at the V end and 0 bases at the J end, and the number of junction bases without a gene match is 8. From the germline V gene, CDR1 is MGHRA and CDR2 is YSYEKL. From the cysteine up to the phenylalanine, the CDR3 has a length of 17 residues. CDR3 DNA only is kept here, 51 bases in frame from base 1. This chain joins TRBV4-1 to TRBJ2-3, with 8 central nucleotides matching TRBD1. The source of this sequence is a woman aged 40 to 55 with Graves' hyperthyroidism. The sample taken for sequencing was blood. At the DNA level, the sequence is TGCGCCAGCAGCCAGTCAGGGGGCACGGTGAGCACAGATACGCAGTATTTT. Its protein is CASSQSGGTVSTDTQYF.